One sample yielded the 19 T cell receptor beta chains listed below, sequenced in a study of response to subunit inactivated influenza vaccine (dated by TCRdb to about 2018). The protocol used for the library was RT-PCR. TCRdb names Illumina HiSeq 2500 as the instrument used. The public reads were run again by TCRdb, first through fastp at Q25 and then through MiXCR, and only productive beta chains were kept. All rows with the same CDR3 protein become a single entry with the most common DNA and genes. The sample table lists hundreds of thousands of distinct CDR3 sequences, approximately 15% of them with a count of one. The ten largest clones add up to 7.6% of the sample. Material: PBMCs from blood, obtained around 14 days before vaccination. The source of these receptors is a man between 50 and 59 years old who received an inactivated influenza vaccine. Donor details come from another sample of the same person, matched by shared clones.

In DNA, the CDR3 is TGTGCCAGCAGTTTATCGAACAGAGTAAACACTGAAGCTTTCTTT. It specifies CASSLSNRVNTEAFF. The rearrangement uses TRBV27 and TRBJ1-1; no clear D gene. The CDR3 contains 15 residues. Trimming stripped 0 bases from V and 2 bases from J, with 10 bases between. Looked up from germline, CDR1 is MNHEY and CDR2 is SMNVEV (reference sequence).

This clonotype was observed a few times. The genes are TRBV25-1 and TRBJ2-1; D gene unclear. The CDR3 spans 14 residues. Trimming cost V 3 bases and J 4 bases, with 10 bases left between them. Germline CDR1 reads MGHDK; CDR2 reads SYGVNS. The CDR3 nucleotides are TGTGCCAGCAGTGATAAATCTCTTTACAATGAGCAGTTCTTC. Protein product: CASSDKSLYNEQFF.

This clonotype was counted a few times. The V call is TRBV4-1, the J call TRBJ2-2, with TRBD1 identical over 7 bases. The CDR3 covers 15 residues. The junction had 10 bases not matched to a gene; V was cut back by 4 bases and J by 8 bases. Germline V gives CDR1 MGHRA, CDR2 YSYEKL. The CDR3 spells CASSLGTAGRGELFF. In DNA form, the CDR3 reads TGCGCCAGCAGCCTGGGGACAGCAGGAAGGGGGGAGCTGTTTTTT.

The V and J genes are TRBV7-8 and TRBJ2-3; the match to TRBD1 covers 9 bases. This CDR3 has 15 amino acids. Germline lookup yields CDR1 SGHVS and CDR2 FQNEAQ. The trim removed 4 bases at V and 2 bases at J, leaving 4 bases unmatched. The CDR3 sequence: CASSSRTGVTDTQYF. CDR3 bases: TGTGCCAGCAGCTCGAGGACAGGGGTCACAGATACGCAGTATTTT.

This clonotype was counted between two and nine times. This chain connects TRBV20-1 to TRBJ2-7; D is ambiguous. Germline values: CDR1 DFQATT, CDR2 SNEGSKA (reference sequence). Trimming removed 3 bases from V and 7 bases from J, with 10 bases in between. CDR3 length: 11 amino acids. CDR3 sequence reads: CSASEAIEQYF. The CDR3 nucleotides are TGCAGTGCTAGTGAGGCGATTGAGCAGTACTTC.

CDR3 sequence: CASRYREYGYEQYF. The DNA of the CDR3 is TGTGCCAGCAGATACAGGGAGTATGGCTACGAGCAGTACTTC. The chain carries TRBV5-5 and TRBJ2-7; the D gene is possibly TRBD1 (6 bases). V was pared by 5 bases and J by 3 bases, with 15 bases between. This CDR3 region has 14 residues. Germline V lookup: CDR1 SGHKS, CDR2 YYEKEE (reference sequence).

This clonotype showed up many times. This chain links TRBV14 with TRBJ2-3; 8 bases fit TRBD2. The J segment lost 0 bases and the V segment lost 4 bases, leaving 9 bases of the junction unmatched. The CDR3 covers 17 residues. The germline V gene has CDR1 SGHDN and CDR2 FVKESK. The CDR3: CASSPFSGGGSTDTQYF. The CDR3, as DNA: TGTGCCAGCAGCCCCTTTTCGGGGGGGGGTAGCACAGATACGCAGTATTTT.

This chain connects TRBV18 to TRBJ1-1; TRBD1 aligns across 8 bases. This CDR3 spans 15 amino acids. The junction had 6 bases not matched to a gene; V was cut back by 2 bases and J by 4 bases. CDR1 and CDR2 (germline): KGHSH, LQKENI. CDR3 in DNA: TGTGCCAGCTCACCATCCAGGGGGCCTGGCACTGAAGCTTTCTTT. It is translated as CASSPSRGPGTEAFF.

The chain couples TRBV20-1 to TRBJ2-5; a weak D match, TRBD1 (6 bases). The CDR3 covers 14 residues. Trimming removed 3 bases from V and 4 bases from J, with 15 bases in between. The germline gives CDR1 DFQATT, CDR2 SNEGSKA (reference sequence). For the CDR3, the DNA is TGCAGTGCTAGCAGGGGTCTTGGGGTAGAGACCCAGTACTTC. It translates to CSASRGLGVETQYF.

The gene calls are TRBV27 and TRBJ1-2; TRBD1 is a possible D gene (6 bases). Looked up from germline, CDR1 is MNHEY and CDR2 is SMNVEV (reference sequence). The CDR3 runs to 15 residues. Trimming shortened V by 7 bases and J by 8 bases, and 23 bases separated the two germline ends. CDR3 nucleotide sequence: TGTGCCAGCACTTCGTACAGGGACCTCACGAAAGGCTACACCTTC. Translation: CASTSYRDLTKGYTF.

The chain employs TRBV7-2 and TRBJ2-1; TRBD1 aligns across 9 bases. Per the germline V gene, CDR1 is SGHTA and CDR2 is FQGNSA. Germline trimming cut 4 bases from V and 6 bases from J; bases unmatched to any gene: 10. This CDR3 has 16 amino acids. The CDR3 DNA reads as TGTGCCAGCAGCTATCTCAAGGACAGGGGCGGCAATGAGCAGTTCTTC. This sequence encodes CASSYLKDRGGNEQFF.

The chain employs TRBV24-1 and TRBJ2-3, with 10 nucleotides matching TRBD1. The germline V gene encodes CDR1 KGHDR and CDR2 SFDVKD. J was trimmed by 3 bases and V by 3 bases; bases with no gene match: 8. The CDR3 runs to 17 residues. CDR3: CATSDPQPGQGTDTQYF. The CDR3 DNA is TGTGCCACCAGTGATCCCCAACCGGGACAGGGGACAGATACGCAGTATTTT.

This clonotype was seen only a few times. The chain is built from TRBV28 and TRBJ1-4; the D gene is possibly TRBD1 (5 bases). This CDR3 contains 16 residues. Germline lookup yields CDR1 MDHEN and CDR2 SYDVKM. The V end lost 6 bases, the J end lost 7 bases, and 21 bases lay between the germline ends. CDR3 sequence reads: CASSSIERDDLEKLFF. CDR3 DNA sequence: TGTGCCAGCAGCTCCATCGAACGGGACGACCTTGAAAAACTGTTTTTT.

The table lists this clonotype with many counts. J is TRBJ2-3 and V is TRBV5-1, with TRBD1 matching 10 bases. The CDR3 runs 15 residues. The V gene's germline CDR1 is SGHRS and CDR2 YFSETQ. Unmatched junction bases numbered 6, after V lost 6 bases and J lost 2 bases. CDR3 in DNA: TGCGCCAGCACTGGACAGGGGGTAAACACAGATACGCAGTATTTT. Its protein product is CASTGQGVNTDTQYF.

Only a few counts were recorded for this clonotype. The V gene is TRBV28, the J gene TRBJ1-2; the D gene is possibly TRBD1 (5 bases). Germline values: CDR1 MDHEN, CDR2 SYDVKM. V was clipped by 4 bases and J by 2 bases, with 11 bases between them. The CDR3 sequence is 14 residues long. The CDR3 DNA follows: TGTGCCAGCAGTTCGGGCAGGGCCAACTATGGCTACACCTTC. The encoded protein is CASSSGRANYGYTF.

The chain carries TRBV28 and TRBJ2-1, with D possibly called TRBD1 or TRBD2 (5 bases each). The CDR3 extends over 12 amino acids. Per the germline V gene, CDR1 is MDHEN and CDR2 is SYDVKM. Trimming left V 5 bases short and J 16 bases short, with 18 bases between. The CDR3 reads CASSRGTPVGFF. CDR3 sequence (DNA): TGTGCCAGCAGTCGAGGGACCCCGGTAGGATTCTTC. The entire variable domain, with the rest obtained from reference TRBV28 and TRBJ2-1, is as follows: DVKVTQSSRYLVKRTGEKVFLECVQDMDHENMFWYRQDPGLGLRLIYFSYDVKMKEKGDIPEGYSVSREKKERFSLILESASTNQTSMYLCASSRGTPVGFFGPGTRLTVL.

This clonotype has only a few counts. The chain links TRBV20-1 to TRBJ1-4; D is unresolved. The CDR3 consists of 14 residues. Germline lookup yields CDR1 DFQATT and CDR2 SNEGSKA (reference sequence). V was trimmed by 5 bases and J by 4 bases, leaving 14 bases between them. CDR3 nucleotides: TGCAGTGCTCCCTCGACCGCGGGTAATGAAAAACTGTTTTTT. The encoded protein is CSAPSTAGNEKLFF.

The chain uses TRBV5-1 and TRBJ2-7; 10 nucleotides agree with TRBD1. After removal of 5 bases from V and 7 bases from J, the junction contained 12 bases not matched to a gene. The CDR3 has 15 amino acids. Germline V CDR1 and CDR2: SGHRS, YFSETQ. For the CDR3, the DNA is TGCGCCAGCAGTTCGGACAGGGGGGACCTAAGGGAGCAGTACTTC. This translates into CASSSDRGDLREQYF.

The genes are TRBV11-3 and TRBJ2-5, with 7 positions matching TRBD2. The CDR3 length is 15 residues. The germline V gene has CDR1 SGHNT and CDR2 YENEEA. The ends lost 1 base at V and 9 bases at J; junction bases unmatched: 11. The CDR3 is CASSLGPEGREAQYF. In DNA, the CDR3 is TGTGCCAGCAGCTTAGGCCCGGAGGGCCGGGAGGCCCAGTACTTC.